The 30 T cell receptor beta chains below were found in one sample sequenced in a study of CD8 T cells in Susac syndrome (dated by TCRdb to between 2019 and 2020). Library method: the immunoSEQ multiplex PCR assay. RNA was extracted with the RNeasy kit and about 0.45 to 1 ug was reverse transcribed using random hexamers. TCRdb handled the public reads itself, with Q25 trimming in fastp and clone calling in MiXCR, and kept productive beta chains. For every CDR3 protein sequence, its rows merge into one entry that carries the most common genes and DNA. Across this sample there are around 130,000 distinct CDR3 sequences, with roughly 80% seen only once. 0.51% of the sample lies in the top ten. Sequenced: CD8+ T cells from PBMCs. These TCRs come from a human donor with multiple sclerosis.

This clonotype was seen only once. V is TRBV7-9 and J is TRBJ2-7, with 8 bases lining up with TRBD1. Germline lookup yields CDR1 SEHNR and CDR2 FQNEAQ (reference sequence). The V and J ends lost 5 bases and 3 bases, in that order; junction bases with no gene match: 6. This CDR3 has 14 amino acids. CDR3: CASSGAGQGYEQYF. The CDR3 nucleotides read TGTGCCAGCAGCGGCGCTGGACAGGGCTACGAGCAGTACTTC.

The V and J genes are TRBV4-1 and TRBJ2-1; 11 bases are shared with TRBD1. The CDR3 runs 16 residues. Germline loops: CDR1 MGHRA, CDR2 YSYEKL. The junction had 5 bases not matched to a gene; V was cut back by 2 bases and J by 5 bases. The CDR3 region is CASSQSAGQGDNEQFF. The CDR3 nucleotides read TGCGCCAGCAGCCAATCCGCGGGACAGGGGGACAATGAGCAGTTCTTC.

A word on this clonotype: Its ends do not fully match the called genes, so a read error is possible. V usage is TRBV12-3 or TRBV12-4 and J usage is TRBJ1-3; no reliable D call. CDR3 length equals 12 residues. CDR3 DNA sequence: TGTGCCAGCAGTCCCCTCGGAAGCACCATATATTTT. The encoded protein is CASSPLGSTIYF.

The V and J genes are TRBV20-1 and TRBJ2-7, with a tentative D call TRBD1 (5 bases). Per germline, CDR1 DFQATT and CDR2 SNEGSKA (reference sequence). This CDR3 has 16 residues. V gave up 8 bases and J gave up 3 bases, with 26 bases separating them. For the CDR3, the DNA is TGCAGTACTGCGGACATTCTCTCTACCGCCTACTACGAGCAGTACTTC. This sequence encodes CSTADILSTAYYEQYF.

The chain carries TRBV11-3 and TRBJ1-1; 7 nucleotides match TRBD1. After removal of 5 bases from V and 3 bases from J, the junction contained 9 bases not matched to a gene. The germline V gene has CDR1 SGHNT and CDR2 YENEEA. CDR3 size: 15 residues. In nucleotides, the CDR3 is TGTGCCAGCAGCACGAGACAGGGTTTCGACACTGAAGCTTTCTTT. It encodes CASSTRQGFDTEAFF.

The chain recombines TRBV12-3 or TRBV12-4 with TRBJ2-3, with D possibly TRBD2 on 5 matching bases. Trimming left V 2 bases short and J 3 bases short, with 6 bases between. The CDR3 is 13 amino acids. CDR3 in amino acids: CASSLPGTDTQYF. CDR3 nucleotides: TGTGCCAGCAGTTTACCGGGAACAGATACGCAGTATTTT.

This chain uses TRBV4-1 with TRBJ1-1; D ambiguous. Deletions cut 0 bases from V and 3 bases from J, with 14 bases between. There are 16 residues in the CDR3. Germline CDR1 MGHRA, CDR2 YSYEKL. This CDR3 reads CASSQDPLHSYTEAFF. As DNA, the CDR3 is TGCGCCAGCAGCCAAGATCCCCTGCATAGTTACACTGAAGCTTTCTTT.

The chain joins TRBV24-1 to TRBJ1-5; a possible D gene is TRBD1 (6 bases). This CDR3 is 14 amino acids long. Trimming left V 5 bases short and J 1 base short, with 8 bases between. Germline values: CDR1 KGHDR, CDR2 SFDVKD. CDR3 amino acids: CATSAQGSNQPQHF. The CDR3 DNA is TGTGCCACCAGTGCACAGGGAAGCAATCAGCCCCAGCATTTT.

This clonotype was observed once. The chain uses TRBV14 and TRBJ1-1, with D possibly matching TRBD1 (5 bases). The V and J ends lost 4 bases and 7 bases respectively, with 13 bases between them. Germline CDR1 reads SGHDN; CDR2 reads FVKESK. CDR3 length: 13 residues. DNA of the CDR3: TGTGCCAGCAGCCCGTGGACAAGGGATGAAGCTTTCTTT. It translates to CASSPWTRDEAFF.

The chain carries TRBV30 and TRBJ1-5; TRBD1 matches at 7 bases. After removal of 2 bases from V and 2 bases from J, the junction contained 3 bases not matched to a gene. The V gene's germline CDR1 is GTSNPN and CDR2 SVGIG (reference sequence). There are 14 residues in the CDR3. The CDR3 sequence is CAWSIGTGNQPQHF. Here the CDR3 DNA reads TGTGCCTGGAGTATAGGGACAGGCAATCAGCCCCAGCATTTT.

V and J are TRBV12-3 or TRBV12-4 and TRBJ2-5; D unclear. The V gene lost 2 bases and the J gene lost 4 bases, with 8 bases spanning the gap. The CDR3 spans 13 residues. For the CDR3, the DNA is TGTGCCAGCAGTTTAATTTTTGGAGAGACCCAGTACTTC. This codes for CASSLIFGETQYF.

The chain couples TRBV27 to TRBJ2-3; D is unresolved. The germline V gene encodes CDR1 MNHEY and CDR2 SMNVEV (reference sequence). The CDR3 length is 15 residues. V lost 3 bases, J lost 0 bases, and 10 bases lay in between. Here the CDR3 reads CASSLSTRSTDTQYF. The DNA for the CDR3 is TGTGCCAGCAGTTTGAGCACCCGTAGCACAGATACGCAGTATTTT.

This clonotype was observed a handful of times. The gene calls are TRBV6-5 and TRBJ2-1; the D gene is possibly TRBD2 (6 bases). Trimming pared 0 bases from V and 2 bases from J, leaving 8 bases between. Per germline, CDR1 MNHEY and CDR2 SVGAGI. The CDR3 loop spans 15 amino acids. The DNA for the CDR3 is TGTGCCAGCAGTTACTCGGGGGGACCCTACAATGAGCAGTTCTTC. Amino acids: CASSYSGGPYNEQFF.

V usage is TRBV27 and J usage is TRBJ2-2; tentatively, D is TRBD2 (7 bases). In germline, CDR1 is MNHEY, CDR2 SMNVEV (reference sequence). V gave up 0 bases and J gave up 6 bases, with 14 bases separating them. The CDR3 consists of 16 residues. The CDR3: CASSLSLRGGPGELFF. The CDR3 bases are TGTGCCAGCAGTTTATCGTTAAGGGGGGGCCCCGGGGAGCTGTTTTTT.

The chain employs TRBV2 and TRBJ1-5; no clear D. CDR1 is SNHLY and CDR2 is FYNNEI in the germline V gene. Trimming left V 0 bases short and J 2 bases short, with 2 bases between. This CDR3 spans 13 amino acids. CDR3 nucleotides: TGTGCCAGCAGTGAAGCGGGCAATCAGCCCCAGCATTTT. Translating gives CASSEAGNQPQHF.

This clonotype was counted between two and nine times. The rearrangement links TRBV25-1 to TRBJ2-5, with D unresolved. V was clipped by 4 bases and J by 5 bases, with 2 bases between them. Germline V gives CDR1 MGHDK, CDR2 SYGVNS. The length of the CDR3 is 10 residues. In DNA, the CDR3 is TGTGCCAGCAGTGGGGAGACCCAGTACTTC. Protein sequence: CASSGETQYF.

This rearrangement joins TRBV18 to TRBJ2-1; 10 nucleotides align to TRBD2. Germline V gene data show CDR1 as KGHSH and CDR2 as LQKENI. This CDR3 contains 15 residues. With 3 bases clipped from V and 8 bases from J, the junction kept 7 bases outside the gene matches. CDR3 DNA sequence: TGTGCCAGCTCACCCCCCGGGACTAGCGACCATGAGCAGTTCTTC. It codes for CASSPPGTSDHEQFF.

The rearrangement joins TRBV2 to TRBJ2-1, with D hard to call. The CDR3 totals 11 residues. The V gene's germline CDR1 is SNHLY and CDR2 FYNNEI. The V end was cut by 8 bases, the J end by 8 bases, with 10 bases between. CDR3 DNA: TGTGCCAGCGGTCTAGGCTATGAGCAGTTCTTC. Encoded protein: CASGLGYEQFF.

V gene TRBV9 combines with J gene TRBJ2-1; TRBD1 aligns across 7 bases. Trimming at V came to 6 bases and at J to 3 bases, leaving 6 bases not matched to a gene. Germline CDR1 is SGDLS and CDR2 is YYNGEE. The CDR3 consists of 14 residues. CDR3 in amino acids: CASNTGTDYNEQFF. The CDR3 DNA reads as TGTGCCAGCAACACCGGGACAGACTACAATGAGCAGTTCTTC.

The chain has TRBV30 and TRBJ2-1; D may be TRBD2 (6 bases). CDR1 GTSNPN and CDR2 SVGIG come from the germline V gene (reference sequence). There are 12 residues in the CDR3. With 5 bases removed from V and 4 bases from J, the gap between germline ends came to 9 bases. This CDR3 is CAWGGDYNEQFF. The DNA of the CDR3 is TGTGCCTGGGGAGGGGATTACAATGAGCAGTTCTTC. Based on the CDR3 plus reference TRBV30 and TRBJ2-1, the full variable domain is SQTIHQWPATLVQPVGSPLSLECTVEGTSNPNLYWYRQAAGRGLQLLFYSVGIGQISSEVPQNLSASRPQDRQFILSSKKLLLSDSGFYLCAWGGDYNEQFFGPGTRLTVL.

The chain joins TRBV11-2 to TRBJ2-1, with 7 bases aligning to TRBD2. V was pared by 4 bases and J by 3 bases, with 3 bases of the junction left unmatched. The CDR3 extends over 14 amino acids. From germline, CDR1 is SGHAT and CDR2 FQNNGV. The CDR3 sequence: CASSWTGGYNEQFF. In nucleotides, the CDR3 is TGTGCCAGCAGCTGGACGGGGGGCTACAATGAGCAGTTCTTC. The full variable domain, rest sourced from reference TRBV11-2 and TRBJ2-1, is EAGVAQSPRYKIIEKRQSVAFWCNPISGHATLYWYQQILGQGPKLLIQFQNNGVVDDSQLPKDRFSAERLKGVDSTLKIQPAKLEDSAVYLCASSWTGGYNEQFFGPGTRLTVL.

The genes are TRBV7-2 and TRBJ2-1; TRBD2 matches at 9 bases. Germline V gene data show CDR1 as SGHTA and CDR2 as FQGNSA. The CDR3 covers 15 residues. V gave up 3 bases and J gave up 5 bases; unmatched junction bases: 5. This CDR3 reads CASSFSGSSDNEQFF. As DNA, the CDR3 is TGTGCCAGCAGCTTTAGCGGGAGTTCGGACAATGAGCAGTTCTTC.

The CDR3 bases are TGTGCCAGCTCGATGCCTGACCGCTACACTGAAGCTTTCTTT. It translates to CASSMPDRYTEAFF. J is TRBJ1-1 and V is TRBV12-3 or TRBV12-4; D ambiguous. CDR3 length: 14 residues. Trimming left V 8 bases short and J 3 bases short, with 16 bases between.

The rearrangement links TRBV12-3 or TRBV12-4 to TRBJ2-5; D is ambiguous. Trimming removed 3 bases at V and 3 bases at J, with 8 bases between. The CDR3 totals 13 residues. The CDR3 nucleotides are TGTGCCAGCAGTTTCGTAGAGGAAGAGACCCAGTACTTC. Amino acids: CASSFVEEETQYF.

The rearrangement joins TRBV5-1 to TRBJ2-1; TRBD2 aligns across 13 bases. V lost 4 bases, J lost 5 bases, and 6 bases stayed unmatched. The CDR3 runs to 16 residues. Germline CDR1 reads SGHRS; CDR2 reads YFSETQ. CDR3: CASSVLGLAGDNEQFF. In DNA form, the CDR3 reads TGCGCCAGCAGCGTACTAGGACTAGCGGGGGACAATGAGCAGTTCTTC.

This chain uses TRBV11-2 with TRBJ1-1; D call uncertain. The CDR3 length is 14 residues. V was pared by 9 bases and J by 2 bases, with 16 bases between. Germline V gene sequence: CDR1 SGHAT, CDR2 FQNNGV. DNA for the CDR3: TGTGCCAGTCAGACCTCTGAAAAAAACACTGAAGCTTTCTTT. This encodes CASQTSEKNTEAFF.

CDR3 loop: CSASDSPLHF. The CDR3 DNA is TGCAGTGCTAGTGACTCACCCCTCCACTTT. V usage is TRBV20-1 and J usage is TRBJ1-6; D remains ambiguous. Germline lookup yields CDR1 DFQATT and CDR2 SNEGSKA (reference sequence). Deletions cut 3 bases from V and 10 bases from J, with 4 bases between. The CDR3 extends over 10 amino acids.

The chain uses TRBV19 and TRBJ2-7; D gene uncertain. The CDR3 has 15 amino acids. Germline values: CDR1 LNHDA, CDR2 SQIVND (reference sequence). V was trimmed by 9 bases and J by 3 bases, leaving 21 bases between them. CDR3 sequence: CASEPDLNLHYEQYV. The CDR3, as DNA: TGTGCCAGCGAACCAGACTTGAACCTTCACTACGAGCAGTACGTC.

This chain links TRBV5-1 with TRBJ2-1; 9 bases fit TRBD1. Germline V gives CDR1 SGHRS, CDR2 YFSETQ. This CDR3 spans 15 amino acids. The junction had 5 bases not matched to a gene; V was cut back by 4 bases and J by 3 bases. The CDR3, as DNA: TGCGCCAGCAGCAGAGACAGGGGGTACTACAATGAGCAGTTCTTC. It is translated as CASSRDRGYYNEQFF.

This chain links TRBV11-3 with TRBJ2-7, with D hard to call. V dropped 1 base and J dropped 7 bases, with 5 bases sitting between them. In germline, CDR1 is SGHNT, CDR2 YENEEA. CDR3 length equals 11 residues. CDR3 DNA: TGTGCCAGCAGCTTAGGGTTTGAGCAGTACTTC. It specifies CASSLGFEQYF.